Below, 17 T cell receptor beta chains from the same sample are listed, as sequenced in a study of metastatic and nonmetastatic thyroid tumors. None of the patients had undergone any treatment ahead of thyroid surgery. TCRdb re-called clones from the PCR reads using MiXCR. The data show roughly 89,000 clones, with around 13% seen just once and roughly 10% held by the top ten. Source material: tumor tissue. All receptors derive from a female donor with papillary thyroid cancer or a benign thyroid nodule (not recorded which). Some clones in this sample may be carry-over from other donors' samples.

This clone was counted ten times or more. The chain couples TRBV19 to TRBJ1-1; D is perhaps TRBD1 (6 bases). V was trimmed by 7 bases and J by 0 bases, leaving 18 bases between them. This CDR3 has 16 residues. Looked up from germline, CDR1 is LNHDA and CDR2 is SQIVND (reference sequence). Here the CDR3 DNA reads TGTGCCAGTACCCCATCGGGGGGCACCATGAACACTGAAGCTTTCTTT. It translates to CASTPSGGTMNTEAFF.

A remark on this clone: A junction boundary mismatches the germline segment, possibly from a read error. The chain joins TRBV9 to TRBJ2-5; TRBD2 matches at 10 bases. The germline gives CDR1 SGDLS, CDR2 YYNGEE. The CDR3 contains 17 residues. The CDR3 bases are TGTGCCAGCAGCGTACAGAGCGGGAGGGCCTCCCAAGAGACCGAGTACTTC. Translation: CASSVQSGRASQETEYF.

This clone was seen at least ten times. At the DNA level, this CDR3 is encoded by other sequences in the same sample as well. The chain joins TRBV2 to TRBJ2-5, with 10 bases that match TRBD1. The trim removed 6 bases at V and 4 bases at J, leaving 8 bases unmatched. Germline V gene lookup returns CDR1 SNHLY and CDR2 FYNNEI. The CDR3 consists of 15 residues. The CDR3 sequence is CASRIRQGARETQYF. Written as DNA, the CDR3 is TGTGCCAGCAGGATAAGACAGGGGGCTAGAGAGACCCAGTACTTC.

This clone has just a few counts. This may come from a read error, since a much larger clone is one base off. The V gene is TRBV10-3, the J gene TRBJ1-1; weak D call: TRBD1 (6 bases). The CDR3 loop spans 12 amino acids. Germline CDR1 ENHRY, CDR2 SYGVKD. The CDR3 region is CAISAQGTEASF. CDR3 in DNA: TGTGCCATCAGTGCCCAGGGGACTGAAGCTTCCTTT.

This clone was detected many times. This chain links TRBV20-1 with TRBJ2-6, with 10 positions matching TRBD2. With V trimmed by 4 bases and J by 3 bases, 3 bases remained unmatched. This CDR3 comprises 15 residues. Germline-derived CDR1 and CDR2 are DFQATT and SNEGSKA (reference sequence). The CDR3 reads CSATSGRGGANVLTF. DNA of the CDR3: TGCAGTGCTACTAGCGGGAGAGGTGGGGCCAACGTCCTGACTTTC.

This clone was observed at least ten times. The V call is TRBV7-8, the J call TRBJ2-7; tentative D call: TRBD2 (5 bases). This CDR3 spans 13 amino acids. Germline V lookup: CDR1 SGHVS, CDR2 FQNEAQ. The V and J ends lost 8 bases and 7 bases respectively, with 18 bases between them. The CDR3 region is CASRAETHREQYF. CDR3 nucleotide sequence: TGTGCCAGCCGAGCGGAGACCCATAGGGAGCAGTACTTC.

In this sample, this clone turned up a few times. This chain links TRBV10-3 with TRBJ1-4; a possible D gene is TRBD1 (5 bases). Trimming stripped 6 bases from V and 5 bases from J, with 10 bases between. Per germline, CDR1 ENHRY and CDR2 SYGVKD. The CDR3 has 13 residues. CDR3 sequence reads: CAIRDKANEKLFF. The CDR3 nucleotides read TGTGCCATCAGGGACAAAGCAAATGAAAAACTGTTTTTT.

This clone was seen ten or more times. The J gene is TRBJ2-7, the V gene TRBV20-1; D possibly corresponds to TRBD2 (5 bases). The V and J ends lost 3 bases and 2 bases respectively, with 17 bases between them. The germline gives CDR1 DFQATT, CDR2 SNEGSKA (reference sequence). The CDR3 runs to 15 residues. This chain's CDR3 is CSARVFGLGTYEQYF. The DNA for the CDR3 is TGCAGTGCTAGGGTCTTTGGACTCGGGACCTACGAGCAGTACTTC.

The sample holds many counts of this clone. The rearrangement links TRBV10-3 to TRBJ2-7; TRBD2 matches 8 bases. Losses at the gene ends were 0 bases for V and 3 bases for J; bases not matched to a gene: 4. CDR1 and CDR2 (germline): ENHRY, SYGVKD. The length of the CDR3 is 15 residues. The CDR3: CAISESGAGVYEQYF. The CDR3 coding sequence is TGTGCCATCAGTGAGTCGGGAGCGGGAGTCTACGAGCAGTACTTC.

About this clone: A much larger clone differs from this one at a single base, so this may be a read error. The sample contains more than one DNA sequence encoding this CDR3. This chain joins TRBV10-3 and TRBJ2-3; TRBD2 matches 8 bases. In germline, CDR1 is ENHRY, CDR2 SYGVKD. The ends lost 5 bases at V and 7 bases at J; junction bases unmatched: 11. The CDR3 runs 15 residues. The CDR3 coding sequence is TGTGCCATCAGTCGGGGGGGTAGCGTAACCCATACGCAGTATTTT. It encodes CAISRGGSVTHTQYF.

Remarks on this clone: A much larger clone lies a single base off, so this may be a read error. The same CDR3 arises from other DNA sequences in this sample as well. The chain links TRBV3-1 to TRBJ2-1, with 7 bases lining up with TRBD2. CDR1 and CDR2 from the germline V gene are LGHDT and YNNKEL (reference sequence). This CDR3 is 12 amino acids long. The junction had 8 bases not matched to a gene; V was cut back by 3 bases and J by 15 bases. The CDR3 loop reads CASSQESGTPFF. CDR3 DNA sequence: TGTGCCAGCAGCCAGGAAAGCGGGACTCCGTTCTTC.

V usage is TRBV5-4 and J usage is TRBJ2-5, with D tentatively TRBD1 (6 bases). V was trimmed by 4 bases and J by 2 bases, leaving 9 bases between them. This CDR3 has 13 residues. Germline CDR1 is SGHNT and CDR2 is YYREEE (reference sequence). The CDR3 reads CASSEGQQETQYF. DNA for the CDR3: TGTGCCAGCAGCGAGGGACAACAAGAGACCCAGTACTTC.

At least ten counts were recorded for this clone. The CDR3 coding sequence is TGTGCCAGCAGTTCTGAGGCGGGCGACTCTGGGGCCAACGTCCTGACTTTC. Translating gives CASSSEAGDSGANVLTF. The gene calls are TRBV12-3 or TRBV12-4 and TRBJ2-6; weak D call: TRBD2 (5 bases). CDR3 length: 17 amino acids. The ends were cut back, 4 bases at V and 0 bases at J, with 13 bases in the middle.

This clone was seen ten or more times. The chain couples TRBV19 to TRBJ1-1, with D perhaps TRBD1 (6 bases). Trimming pared 6 bases from V and 4 bases from J, leaving 9 bases between. Germline V gene data show CDR1 as LNHDA and CDR2 as SQIVND (reference sequence). CDR3 length: 12 amino acids. The CDR3 DNA is TGTGCCAGTAGGGGGGGCTTCACTGAAGCTTTCTTT. This sequence encodes CASRGGFTEAFF.

The chain recombines TRBV20-1 with TRBJ1-4; D is unclear. CDR1 is DFQATT and CDR2 is SNEGSKA in the germline V gene (reference sequence). This CDR3 has 13 residues. Trimming took off 5 bases at V and 4 bases at J, with 11 bases between the two ends. This chain's CDR3 is CSAARSFNEKLFF. The CDR3, as DNA: TGCAGTGCTGCCAGATCCTTTAATGAAAAACTGTTTTTT.

A few counts support this clone. Other DNA sequences of this sample code for an identical CDR3. The CDR3 coding sequence is TGTGCCAGCAGCCCCCCTCTGGGACAGCGTTCTGAAGCTTTCTTT. Protein sequence: CASSPPLGQRSEAFF. The chain employs TRBV3-1 and TRBJ1-1; TRBD1 aligns across 7 bases. V was clipped by 4 bases and J by 6 bases; unmatched bases: 11. The V gene's germline CDR1 is LGHDT and CDR2 YNNKEL (reference sequence). The CDR3 totals 15 residues.

This clone has ten or more counts. The genes are TRBV11-3 and TRBJ2-7; D is undetermined. V lost 6 bases, J lost 3 bases, and 12 bases lay in between. Germline loops: CDR1 SGHNT, CDR2 YENEEA. There are 13 residues in the CDR3. The CDR3 bases are TGTGCCAGCAGTTCTGGCGTAAGCTACGAGCAGTACTTC. Protein product: CASSSGVSYEQYF.